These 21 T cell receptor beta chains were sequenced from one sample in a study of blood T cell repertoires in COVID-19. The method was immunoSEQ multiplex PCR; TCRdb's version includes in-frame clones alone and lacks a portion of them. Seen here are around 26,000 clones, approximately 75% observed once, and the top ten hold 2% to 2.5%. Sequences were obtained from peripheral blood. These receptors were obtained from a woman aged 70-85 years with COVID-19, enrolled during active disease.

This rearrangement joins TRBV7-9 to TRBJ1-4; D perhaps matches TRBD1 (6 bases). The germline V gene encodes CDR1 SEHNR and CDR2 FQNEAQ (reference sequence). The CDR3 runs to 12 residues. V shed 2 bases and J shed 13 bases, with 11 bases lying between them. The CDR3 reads CASSLHREGLFF. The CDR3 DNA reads TGTGCCAGCAGCTTACACAGGGAAGGACTGTTTTTT.

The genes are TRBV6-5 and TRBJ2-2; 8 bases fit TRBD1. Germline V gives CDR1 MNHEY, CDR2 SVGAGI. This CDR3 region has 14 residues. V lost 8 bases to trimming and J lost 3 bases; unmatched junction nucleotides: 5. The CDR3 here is CASLGQGDTGELFF. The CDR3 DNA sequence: TGTGCCAGCCTTGGACAGGGCGACACCGGGGAGCTGTTTTTT.

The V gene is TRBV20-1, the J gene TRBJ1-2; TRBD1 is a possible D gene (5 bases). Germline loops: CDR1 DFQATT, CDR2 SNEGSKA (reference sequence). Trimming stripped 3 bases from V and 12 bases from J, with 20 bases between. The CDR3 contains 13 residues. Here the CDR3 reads CSASGGGVYKNTF. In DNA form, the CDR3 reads TGCAGTGCTAGTGGTGGAGGGGTCTATAAGAACACCTTC.

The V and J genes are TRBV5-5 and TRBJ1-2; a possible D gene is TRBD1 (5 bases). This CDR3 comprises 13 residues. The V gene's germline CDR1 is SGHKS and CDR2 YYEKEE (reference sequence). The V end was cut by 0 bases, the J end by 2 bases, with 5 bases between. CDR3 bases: TGTGCCAGCAGCTTGGGACAGAACTATGGCTACACCTTC. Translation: CASSLGQNYGYTF.

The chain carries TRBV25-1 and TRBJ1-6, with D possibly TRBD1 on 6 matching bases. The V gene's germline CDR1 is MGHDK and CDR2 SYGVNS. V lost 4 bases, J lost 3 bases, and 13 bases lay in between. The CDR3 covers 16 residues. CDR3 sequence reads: CASSGEGVLYNSPLHF. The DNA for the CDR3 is TGTGCCAGCAGTGGAGAGGGGGTCCTCTATAATTCACCCCTCCACTTT.

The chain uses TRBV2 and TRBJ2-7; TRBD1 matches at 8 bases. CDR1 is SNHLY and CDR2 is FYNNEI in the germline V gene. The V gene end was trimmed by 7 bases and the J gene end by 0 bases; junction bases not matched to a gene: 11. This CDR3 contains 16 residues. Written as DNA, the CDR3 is TGTGCCAGCACCCGCCCTGGGACAGGTAGCTCCTACGAGCAGTACTTC. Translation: CASTRPGTGSSYEQYF.

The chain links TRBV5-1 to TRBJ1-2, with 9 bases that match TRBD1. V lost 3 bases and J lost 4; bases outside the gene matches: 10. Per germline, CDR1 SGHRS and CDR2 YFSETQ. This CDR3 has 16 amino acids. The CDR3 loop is CASSSGRDRVSYGYTF. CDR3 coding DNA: TGCGCCAGCAGCTCGGGAAGGGACAGGGTTTCCTATGGCTACACCTTC. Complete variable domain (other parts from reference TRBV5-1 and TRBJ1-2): KAGVTQTPRYLIKTRGQQVTLSCSPISGHRSVSWYQQTPGQGLQFLFEYFSETQRNKGNFPGRFSGRQFSNSRSEMNVSTLELGDSALYLCASSSGRDRVSYGYTFGSGTRLTVV.

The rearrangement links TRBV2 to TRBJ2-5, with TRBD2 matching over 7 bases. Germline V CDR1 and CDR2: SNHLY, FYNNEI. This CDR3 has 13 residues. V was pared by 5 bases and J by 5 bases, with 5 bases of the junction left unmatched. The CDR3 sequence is CASSFLGGETQYF. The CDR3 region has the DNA TGTGCCAGCAGTTTTCTGGGAGGGGAGACCCAGTACTTC.

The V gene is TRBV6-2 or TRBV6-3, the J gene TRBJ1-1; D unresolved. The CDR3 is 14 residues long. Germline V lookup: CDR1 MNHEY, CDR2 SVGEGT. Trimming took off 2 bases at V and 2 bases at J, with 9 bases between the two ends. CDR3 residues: CASSYGGANTEAFF. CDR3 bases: TGTGCCAGCAGTTACGGAGGAGCTAACACTGAAGCTTTCTTT.

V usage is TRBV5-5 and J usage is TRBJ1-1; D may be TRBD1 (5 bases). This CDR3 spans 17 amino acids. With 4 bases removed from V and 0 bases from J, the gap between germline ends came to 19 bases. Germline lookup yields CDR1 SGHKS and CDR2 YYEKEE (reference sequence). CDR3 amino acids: CASSRRGQGPMNTEAFF. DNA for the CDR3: TGTGCCAGCAGCCGTCGAGGCCAGGGCCCTATGAACACTGAAGCTTTCTTT.

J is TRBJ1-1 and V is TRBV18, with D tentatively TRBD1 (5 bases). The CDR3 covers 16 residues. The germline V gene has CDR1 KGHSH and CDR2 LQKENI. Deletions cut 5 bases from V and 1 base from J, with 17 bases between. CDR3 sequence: CASSLGVATANTEAFF. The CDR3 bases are TGTGCCAGCTCATTGGGTGTCGCGACAGCGAACACTGAAGCTTTCTTT. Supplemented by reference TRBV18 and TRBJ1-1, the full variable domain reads NAGVMQNPRHLVRRRGQEARLRCSPMKGHSHVYWYRQLPEEGLKFMVYLQKENIIDESGMPKERFSAEFPKEGPSILRIQQVVRGDSAAYFCASSLGVATANTEAFFGQGTRLTVV.

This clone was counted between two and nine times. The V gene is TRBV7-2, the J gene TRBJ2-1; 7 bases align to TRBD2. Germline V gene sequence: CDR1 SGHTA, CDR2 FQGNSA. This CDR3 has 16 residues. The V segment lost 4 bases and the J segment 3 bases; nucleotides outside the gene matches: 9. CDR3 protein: CASSWGGAEIYNEQFF. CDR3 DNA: TGTGCCAGCAGCTGGGGGGGAGCGGAGATCTACAATGAGCAGTTCTTC.

Written as DNA, the CDR3 is TGTGCCAGCAGCCCCAGACTAGCTAAAGGGGAGACCCAGTACTTC. Protein sequence: CASSPRLAKGETQYF. The chain couples TRBV7-9 to TRBJ2-5; 7 positions match TRBD2. Germline V gene lookup returns CDR1 SEHNR and CDR2 FQNEAQ (reference sequence). CDR3 length: 15 residues. Trimming took 5 bases from V and 5 from J; bases not matched to a gene: 11.

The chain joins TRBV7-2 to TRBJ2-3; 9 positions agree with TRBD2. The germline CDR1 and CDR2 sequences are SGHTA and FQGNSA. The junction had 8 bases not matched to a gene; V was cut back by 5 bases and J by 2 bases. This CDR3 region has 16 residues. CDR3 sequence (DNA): TGTGCCAGCAGCGCCGGGCTAGCGGGGCTCACAGATACGCAGTATTTT. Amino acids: CASSAGLAGLTDTQYF.

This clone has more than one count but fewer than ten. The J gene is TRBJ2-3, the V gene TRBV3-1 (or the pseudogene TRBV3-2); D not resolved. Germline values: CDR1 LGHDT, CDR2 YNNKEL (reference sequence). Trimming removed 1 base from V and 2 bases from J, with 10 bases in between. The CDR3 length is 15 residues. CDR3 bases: TGTGCCAGCAGCCAAGCAAGCTTCCCCACAGATACGCAGTATTTT. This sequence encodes CASSQASFPTDTQYF.

Here the CDR3 reads CASSVGGQGNQPQHF. CDR3 nucleotides: TGTGCCAGCAGCGTTGGTGGACAGGGAAATCAGCCCCAGCATTTT. The rearrangement links TRBV9 to TRBJ1-5; TRBD1 matches 8 bases. CDR1 and CDR2 from the germline V gene are SGDLS and YYNGEE. Losses at the gene ends were 2 bases for V and 4 bases for J; bases not matched to a gene: 5. This CDR3 has 15 residues.

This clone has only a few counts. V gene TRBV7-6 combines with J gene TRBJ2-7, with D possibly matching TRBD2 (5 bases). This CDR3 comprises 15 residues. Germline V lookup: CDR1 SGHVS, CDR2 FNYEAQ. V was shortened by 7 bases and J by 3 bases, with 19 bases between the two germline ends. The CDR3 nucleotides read TGTGCCAGCATAAGGAGGCAGCCTGTGAGCTACGAGCAGTACTTC. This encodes CASIRRQPVSYEQYF.

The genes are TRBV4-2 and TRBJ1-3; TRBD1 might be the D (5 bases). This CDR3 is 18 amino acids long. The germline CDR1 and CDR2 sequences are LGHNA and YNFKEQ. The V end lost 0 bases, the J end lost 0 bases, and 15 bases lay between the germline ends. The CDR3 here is CASSQEWGGLGSGNTIYF. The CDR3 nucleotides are TGTGCCAGCAGCCAAGAATGGGGGGGACTGGGCTCTGGAAACACCATATATTTT.

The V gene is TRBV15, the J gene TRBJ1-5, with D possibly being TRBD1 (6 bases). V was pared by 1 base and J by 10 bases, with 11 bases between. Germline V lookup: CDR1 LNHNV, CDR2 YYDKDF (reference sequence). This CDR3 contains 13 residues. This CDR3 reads CATSRGRGSPQHF. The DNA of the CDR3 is TGTGCCACCAGCAGAGGCAGGGGAAGCCCCCAGCATTTT.

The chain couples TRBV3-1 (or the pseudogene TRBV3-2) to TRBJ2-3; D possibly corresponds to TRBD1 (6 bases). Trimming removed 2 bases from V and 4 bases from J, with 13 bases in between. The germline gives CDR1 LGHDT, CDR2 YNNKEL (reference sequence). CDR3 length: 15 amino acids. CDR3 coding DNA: TGTGCCAGCAGCCAAACCGAGGGGGTGGCAGATACGCAGTATTTT. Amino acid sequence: CASSQTEGVADTQYF.

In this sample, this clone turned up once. The CDR3 here is CASSFAQGGGQGRNTQYF. For the CDR3, the DNA is TGTGCCAGCAGCTTTGCGCAAGGGGGGGGACAGGGGCGAAATACGCAGTATTTT. V is TRBV12-1 and J is TRBJ2-3; the D call TRBD1 from the table was never checked on the DNA. TRBV12-1 is given as a pseudogene. The CDR3 contains 18 residues.